Listed here is a single T cell receptor beta chain. This clonotype has just a few counts. There is no known antigen for this receptor. Per-base quality was not reported, and no clone a single base away is much larger than it. The roughly 39 donors, aged about 6 to 100 years, were systemically healthy Caucasian individuals from Russia. Ten milliliters of peripheral blood were drawn from each donor into EDTA-treated Vacutainer tubes. Ficoll-Paque density-gradient centrifugation was used to isolate PBMCs, with at least 6 million per sample. Total RNA, at least 6 micrograms per sample, was extracted from PBMCs with Trizol reagent. Naive CD45RAhigh/CD27high T cell percentages were measured by flow cytometry on a PBMC aliquot from every donor. The method was 5' RACE. The sample was run on an Illumina HiSeq 2500. A second about 7 to 11 cycle PCR used a sample-barcoded 5' primer and a J-beta primer mix. Each TCR beta cDNA molecule received a unique molecular identifier from a template-switch 5' adaptor carrying 12 random nucleotides. At least 3 million CDR3-containing paired-end reads were obtained from each sample. All of the RNA was converted into first-strand cDNA using the Mint cDNA synthesis kit, with a TRBC-specific oligonucleotide serving as the primer. Following uracil-DNA glycosylase treatment, all cDNA underwent a first 18-cycle PCR with the universal primers M1SS and BC2_uni_R. On the authors' methods: Each sample was normalized by randomly selecting 1 million high-quality reads, each carrying a distinct molecular identifier. Instead of being binned into consensus sequences, reads with shared molecular identifiers were discarded. CDR3 identification, clonotype clustering and error correction used MiTCR with a Q25 quality threshold and the strictest error-elimination algorithm. A nonparametric unseen species model with Euler transformation was used to estimate lower-bound total TCR beta diversity. TCRdb reworked the public reads: Q25 trimming with fastp, MiXCR clone assembly, productive beta chains retained. Rows with a matching CDR3 protein are joined into one entry that keeps the most common DNA and genes. In this record, the V and J calls reflect TCRdb's handling and not the investigators' own analysis. The sample yields some 760,000 distinct CDR3 sequences; approximately 25% were counted once. The top ten hold under 9.5% of the sample.

Between the V and J ends, shortened by 2 bases and 1 base respectively, the junction contains 18 bases. CDR1 and CDR2 were assigned from the germline V gene as MGHRA and YSYEKL. From cysteine to phenylalanine, the CDR3 is 18 amino acids long. Only CDR3 DNA remains: 54 bases, in frame from the first base. The data derive from a study of blood T cells in healthy people across ages (dated by TCRdb to between 2015 and 2016). A note on the overall study: In model experiments, roughly one uniquely barcoded TCR beta cDNA molecule per two T cells was captured by template switching. The donors were divided into four age groups: young (average around 15 years), middle-aged (roughly 42), aged (about 62) and long-lived (around 80). Using the same blood draw, the study looked at two additional independent replicas of 1 million unique cDNA reads for two donors, one aged 18 to 30 and the other aged 80 or older. Age-related changes in TCR beta repertoire diversity were measured in the study by deep sequencing normalized with unique cDNA molecular identifiers. Study-level results and caveats: The long-lived group showed more naive CD4+ T cells, fewer expanded clones and increased TCR diversity than the aged group, suggesting age selection. A strong correlation was found between observed TCR beta diversity and the percentage of naive T cells measured by flow cytometry. As age increased, observed TCR beta diversity per million T cells dropped in a roughly linear way, and a significant reduction was already evident by age approximately 40. Estimates of total diversity based on one million sequenced T cells were considered lower bounds and underestimates. Conclusive comparison of naive and antigen-experienced compartments was prevented by the profiling of bulk unsorted PBMCs. Because the CMV infection status of the donors was unknown, age-related changes in expanded clonotypes may potentially have been confounded.

These data also featured in a second study, about T cells of mothers and their children. Drawing on the second study: Nine systemically healthy Caucasian individuals served as donors, namely three mothers together with their six children. cDNA synthesis consumed the entire amount of extracted RNA, loaded at about 1.5 ug RNA in each 15 ul reaction. In the second PCR, sample barcodes and 2-4 random nucleotides were introduced via the M1S primer. Over 8.5 million TCR beta CDR3 reads came from each mother, compared with approximately 3.1 million reads from each child. TCR recombination output is similarly shaped by thymic selection in related and unrelated pairs, with a minor effect exerted by inherited differences. Normalized repertoire overlap was always found to be slightly, but never significantly, higher in related mother-child pairs than in unrelated mother-child pairs. No persistent microchimeric T cell clones were found, with a detection sensitivity of around 100 clones per million clonotypes. The study used deep NGS to compare TCR beta repertoires of mothers and children, seeking features distinguishing related mother-child pairs from unrelated individuals. Mothers averaged roughly 36 +/- 4 years of age and children averaged around 10 +/- 4 years. After adapter ligation was performed with NEBNext reagents, the libraries were sequenced on an Illumina HiSeq 2000 with 100+100 nt paired-end reads. To avoid cross-contamination, the mother libraries and the child libraries were prepared a month apart and sequenced in separate runs. Between roughly 500,000 and 2,000,000 distinct TCR beta clonotypes were identified per donor. Naive TCR beta clonotypes were estimated from low-frequency clonotypes matched to each donor's FACS-determined naive share, without sorting.

Here the chain combines TRBV4-1 and TRBJ2-4, with the D call perhaps TRBD1 or TRBD2, each one matching 5 bases. The TCR sequence derives from a boy aged 5-17 years in good health. Material: blood. The DNA is TGCGCCAGCAGCCAATGGGGCGTGGGCAGGGAGGCCAAAAACATTCAGTACTTC. Its coded protein is CASSQWGVGREAKNIQYF.